The sequence of this T cell receptor (beta chain) was determined in a study of response to subunit inactivated influenza vaccine. This clonotype was found a few times. Antigen specificity is unknown. Trimming removed 6 bases at V and 0 bases at J, with 12 bases between. The germline V gene encodes CDR1 DFQATT and CDR2 SNEGSKA (reference sequence). The CDR3 contains 13 residues. Each CDR3 protein is one row after TCRdb ran MiXCR on the RT-PCR reads. The sample lists 530,000 or so distinct CDR3 sequences; about 10% were seen once. Broader study findings: Authors suggested that a seasonal influenza vaccination recruits few new T cells each time.

The sample here was PBMCs from blood, taken on the day of vaccination. This chain joins TRBV20-1 and TRBJ2-7; no firm D call. The clonotype was recovered from a man in his fifties who received an inactivated influenza vaccine. The CDR3 region is CSAPGLNSYEQYF. CDR3 coding DNA: TGCAGTGCCCCGGGCCTAAACTCCTACGAGCAGTACTTC.